This T cell receptor (beta chain) emerged from a study of tumor-infiltrating lymphocytes in primary liver carcinoma. Across the whole study: Lesions, classed as T1-T3 N0M0, spanned roughly 4.2 to 11 cm across. General observations from the study: Tumors had a significantly higher top-250-clone fraction than blood (p = 0.039).

For each extraction, RNA and DNA were obtained together from about 20-30 mg of unsorted bulk tissue. Patients were chronically HBV-infected and treatment-naive. All tumor samples contained more than 90% viable tumor cells. Making TCR beta cDNA involved approximately 520 ng total RNA and a constant-region primer. ARM-PCR, slightly modified, supplied the TCR beta libraries through three nested multiplex PCR rounds. Forward primers for TRBV1-TRBV30 and a C-beta reverse primer served the first two PCR rounds, at around 11 cycles each. TCRdb analysed the multiplex PCR reads with MiXCR anew, one entry per CDR3 protein. This table holds approximately 110,000 distinct CDR3 sequences, 64% found once. Per germline, CDR1 SGHNT and CDR2 YENEEA. This CDR3 contains 16 residues. A remark on this clonotype: Its matching antigen is unknown.

The chain employs TRBV11-3 and TRBJ2-1; no reliable D call. The receptor comes from a woman in her sixties or seventies with primary liver carcinoma and hepatitis B virus infection. The specimen sequenced was liver tumor tissue from sampling region 3. The sample's subset: tumor region T3, left-lateral pole. CDR3 nucleotides: TGTACAAGCAGCCCCCCCGGAGATTCCAGTTACAATGAGCAGTTCTTC. This gives the protein CTSSPPGDSSYNEQFF.